Included here is one T cell receptor beta chain sequence, with context. This clonotype has a handful of counts. The target of this receptor is not known. It has no much larger one-base neighbor in the sample; base qualities were not kept. Reading from cysteine to phenylalanine, the CDR3 counts 14 amino acids. Here the CDR3 DNA is all that survives: 42 bases in frame from base 1. V is pruned by 3 bases and J by 6 bases, leaving 5 bases of the junction without a gene match. Based on the germline V gene, the CDR1 and CDR2 sequences are SGHDT and YYEEEE. The entry originates in a study of T cell repertoires in cytomegalovirus infection (dated by TCRdb to the late 2010s). As for the study more broadly: Because public TCR beta signatures pointed to carriage of CMV infection together with the matching HLA type, the HLA type of each donor mattered for the analysis.

The investigation overall reported the following: In the ex vivo response, HLA-C-restricted CMV-specific TCR beta clonotypes were dominant, and in two of eight donors the single most frequent clonotype came from this HLA-C-restricted group. In both this cohort and an independent cohort of 352 donors, the cumulative frequency of public TCR beta family members distinguished carriers of CMV infection plus the relevant HLA type.

Sequencing was carried out with an Illumina HiSeq 1500. TCRdb trimmed public reads at Q25 via fastp, called clones via MiXCR and kept in-frame beta chains. Rows with one shared CDR3 protein collapse into an entry with the most common genes and DNA. The sample yields 150,000 to 200,000 distinct CDR3 sequences; approximately 15% were counted once. 25% to 30% of the sample is taken by the ten largest. Sequenced input: PBMCs. The clonotype originates from a human donor in good health (CMV status not recorded). Some clones in this sample may be carry-over from other donors' samples. This chain is built from TRBV5-6 and TRBJ1-5, with TRBD1 identical over 8 junction bases. The base sequence is TGTGCCAGCAGCTCCAGGGGGCTAGGTCAGCCCCAGCATTTT. This translates into CASSSRGLGQPQHF.